The T cell receptor (beta chain) under discussion was sequenced for a study of blood T cell repertoires in COVID-19 (dated by TCRdb to the early 2020s). For the study in its entirety: Samples from collaborators originated in the United States, Italy and Spain and spanned both the acute and convalescent phases of COVID-19. The material from the prospective study consisted of cDNA or gDNA derived from T cells, B-cell-depleted T cells, or PBMCs. The dataset comprised deeply sampled blood TCRbeta repertoires from subjects exposed to, actively infected with, or recovered from COVID-19. A freely available public database, intended as a resource for researchers studying the immune response to SARS-CoV-2, is where the repertoires were released. Samples were obtained from the ongoing ImmuneRACE study (first 160 participants) and from about 1,300 subjects provided by 6 global collaborators. The sample metadata nearly always contained a de-identified subject ID, COVID-19 status, age in years and sex. HLA class I and class II types, where available, came from metadata supplied by the sample provider rather than from assay-based typing. Points the paper makes about the study in general: The amount of clinical and demographic metadata varied by source and participant and was provided uncurated.

Concerning this clone itself: Its antigen remains unidentified. No much larger clone exists at a distance of one base, and base qualities are not known.

There are 15 amino acids in the CDR3, from cysteine to phenylalanine inclusive. Left in the record is the CDR3 DNA by itself, 45 bases read in frame from the first base. Reading the germline V gene gives CDR1 KGHSH and CDR2 LQKENI. V drops 3 bases and J drops 0 bases, leaving 12 bases in between. The collaborating institutions used their own protocols to collect whole blood in K2EDTA tubes. For TCRbeta analysis, collaborator samples were shipped as frozen whole blood, as isolated PBMCs, or as DNA extracted from either sample type. The immunoSEQ Assay, a bias-controlled multiplex PCR, was used to amplify TCRbeta CDR3 regions from genomic DNA. The original pipeline was this. The number of nucleated cells in each sample was estimated by amplification of reference gene primers within the assay. To quantify the absolute abundance of each unique TCRbeta CDR3 rearrangement, sequence reads were collapsed and filtered. For each sample, productive Simpson clonality was calculated as the square root of Simpson's diversity index over productive rearrangements. Sourced from immuneACCESS, this table was stored by TCRdb with only in-frame sequences that have V and J called. A share of the clones is absent; for the studies checked, an unresolved V gene accounts for under half, and the remainder has no known explanation. The V and J calls and clone size are taken from that table; D and trimming were inferred from the DNA. The sample table holds a few hundred thousand clones, of which roughly 89% were seen once. Clones ranked in the top ten supply under 0.95% of the sample.

This clonotype originated in a man in his thirties or forties with acute or convalescent COVID-19. The sequence links TRBV18 to TRBJ2-7; D gene: possibly TRBD2, on 6 matching bases. The specimen sequenced was peripheral blood. For the CDR3, the sequence is CASSPRGTHSYEQYF. The sequence in DNA is TGTGCCAGCTCACCGCGCGGGACCCACTCCTACGAGCAGTACTTC.